This section outlines one T cell receptor beta chain sequence together with its context. This sample was included in a study of OX40 agonist ivuxolimab in advanced cancers. The CDR3 totals 14 residues. V was clipped by 7 bases and J by 0 bases, with 13 bases between them. Germline CDR1 and CDR2: MDHEN and SYDVKM. Generated by immunoSEQ multiplex PCR, the TCRdb table keeps only in-frame clones and is missing some. The table shows tens of thousands of clones, with roughly three quarters occurring only once. The chain has TRBV28 and TRBJ2-7; D unresolved. Sequenced material: CD4+ or CD8+ T cells sorted from blood, taken in a trial of the OX40 agonist ivuxolimab. The TCR was taken from an adult with an advanced solid tumor such as melanoma, head and neck, liver or kidney cancer. As DNA, the CDR3 is TGTGCCAGCACCCCCGCGGACGGCTCCTACGAGCAGTACTTC. It codes for CASTPADGSYEQYF.